This T cell receptor (beta chain) was recovered during a study of CD8+ T cells in alopecia areata. RNA, once extracted, was reverse transcribed into cDNA for use as the sequencing template. Data came from immunoSEQ multiplex PCR; TCRdb stores just in-frame clones and leaves some out. The table lists over 120,000 clones, around 58% of them singletons. Study-level findings and limits: Sequencing of scalp samples also captures resident alphabeta T cells of normal skin.

This CDR3 contains 14 residues. CDR1 and CDR2 (germline): GTSNPN, SVGIG (reference sequence). Unmatched junction bases numbered 8, after V lost 3 bases and J lost 6 bases. A word on this clone: Its antigen is unknown.

Sequencing used CD4+ T cells sorted from blood, obtained at week 0. This chain joins TRBV30 and TRBJ1-5, with 7 bases identical to TRBD1. The source is a human donor with alopecia areata. CDR3 sequence reads: CAWSTGAVSQPQHF. The CDR3 DNA sequence: TGTGCCTGGAGCACAGGGGCGGTAAGTCAGCCCCAGCATTTT.